The 7 T cell receptor beta chains below were found in one sample sequenced in a study of blood T cell repertoires in COVID-19. Method: immunoSEQ multiplex PCR; TCRdb's copy keeps in-frame clones and lacks some. The repertoire consists of 200,000 to 250,000 clones, with approximately 81% occurring once and the leading ten covering over 15%. The specimen sequenced was peripheral blood. The source of these receptors is a woman aged 80 or older with active or convalescent COVID-19.

The rearrangement uses TRBV11-3 and TRBJ1-1, with D tentatively TRBD1 (6 bases). V lost 3 bases, J lost 6 bases, and 17 bases lay in between. The CDR3 contains 15 residues. Germline V lookup: CDR1 SGHNT, CDR2 YENEEA. CDR3 in amino acids: CASSLRGGRGSEAFF. The CDR3 nucleotides are TGTGCCAGCAGCTTGAGGGGGGGGCGCGGCTCTGAAGCTTTCTTT.

The chain uses TRBV2 and TRBJ2-6; 10 nucleotides match TRBD1. Looked up from germline, CDR1 is SNHLY and CDR2 is FYNNEI. The CDR3 is 16 amino acids. Trimming at V came to 10 bases and at J to 1 base, leaving 7 bases not matched to a gene. CDR3 in DNA: TGTGCCATCCCGGGACAGGGGAGGTCTGGGGCCAACGTCCTGACTTTC. Protein product: CAIPGQGRSGANVLTF. Full variable domain (remainder filled in from reference TRBV2 and TRBJ2-6): EPEVTQTPSHQVTQMGQEVILRCVPISNHLYFYWYRQILGQKVEFLVSFYNNEISEKSEIFDDQFSVERPDGSNFTLKIRSTKLEDSAMYFCAIPGQGRSGANVLTFGAGSRLTVL.

The CDR3 DNA sequence: TGTGCCAGGGGGACAGGGGGCGCGGAAGATACGCAGTATTTT. Translated, it gives CARGTGGAEDTQYF. V and J are TRBV12-1 and TRBJ2-3; the D call of TRBD1 is as the table states it, not checked on the DNA. TRBV12-1 is a pseudogene segment. CDR3 length: 14 amino acids.

The gene calls are TRBV23-1 and TRBJ1-4; tentatively, D is TRBD1 (5 bases). TRBV23-1 is assigned to the ORF class and has an uncertain function. The V end lost 0 bases, the J end lost 0 bases, and 11 bases lay between the germline ends. The CDR3 sequence is 17 residues long. CDR3 in amino acids: CASSQSLGLATNEKLFF. The CDR3 DNA reads TGCGCCAGCAGTCAATCGTTGGGGCTCGCAACTAATGAAAAACTGTTTTTT.

V gene TRBV27 combines with J gene TRBJ1-1; D possibly corresponds to TRBD1 (6 bases). Germline CDR1 and CDR2: MNHEY and SMNVEV (reference sequence). Trimming took off 8 bases at V and 7 bases at J, with 11 bases between the two ends. The CDR3 sequence is 11 residues long. The CDR3 here is CASLRGSEAFF. The CDR3, as DNA: TGTGCCAGCCTAAGGGGGAGTGAAGCTTTCTTT.

At least ten counts were recorded for this clone. This chain links TRBV10-3 with TRBJ2-5; D uncertain. V was clipped by 0 bases and J by 7 bases, with 9 bases between them. Germline CDR1 ENHRY, CDR2 SYGVKD. This CDR3 region has 13 residues. The CDR3 DNA follows: TGTGCCATCAGTGAGTCTAGTGGGCGGACCCAGTACTTC. Protein: CAISESSGRTQYF.

The V and J genes are TRBV4-3 and TRBJ2-5; TRBD2 is a possible D gene (6 bases). There are 15 residues in the CDR3. Between the trimmed V and J ends, which lost 0 bases and 1 base, there was a span of 9 bases. Germline V gene data show CDR1 as LGHNA and CDR2 as YSLEER. The CDR3 DNA reads as TGCGCCAGCAGCCAAGAAGGAGGGATCCAAGAGACCCAGTACTTC. Protein: CASSQEGGIQETQYF.